This TCR beta chain is from a study of shared T cell receptors in the human thymus. The CDR3 covers 18 residues. CDR1 is MDHEN, CDR2 SYDVKM, per germline. The V gene end was trimmed by 2 bases and the J gene end by 6 bases; junction bases not matched to a gene: 11. Profiled with immunoSEQ multiplex PCR; TCRdb holds only in-frame clones, not every one. The profile shows approximately 660,000 clones, roughly 90% of them singletons. The data were also submitted as part of a second study, on human thymus T cells.

The sample comprised thymocytes. The receptor comes from a boy in the first two years of life with a congenital heart defect. J is TRBJ2-2 and V is TRBV28, with 11 bases that match TRBD2. The CDR3 loop reads CASSLRGIAGGPSGELFF. The CDR3 nucleotides read TGTGCCAGCAGTTTAAGGGGTATAGCGGGAGGGCCTTCCGGGGAGCTGTTTTTT.